The clone carrying this TCR beta chain came up a few times. Its specificity is unknown. The CDR3 contains 14 residues. CDR1 is SGHTA and CDR2 is FQGNSA in the germline V gene. V gave up 1 base and J gave up 13 bases, with 14 bases separating them. These data belong to a study of post-analysis software for immune sequencing data. About the research overall: The cohort encompassed relapsing-remitting, secondary progressive and progressive-relapsing multiple sclerosis disease courses.

The TCR beta cDNA libraries carried unique molecular identifiers. TCRdb analysed the PCR reads with MiXCR anew, one entry per CDR3 protein. The sample carries roughly 800,000 distinct CDR3 sequences, roughly 27% recorded once. Overall study results and limits: Compared with controls, patients had more of about 5 TRBV segments, including TRBV5-6, TRBV5-1 and TRBV20-1.

The specimen was blood. This sequence joins TRBV7-2 and TRBJ1-6; TRBD1 might be the D (6 bases). The origin of this receptor is a girl aged 5-17 years with multiple sclerosis. The CDR3 DNA follows: TGTGCCAGCAGCTTAGATCCGGGGGCGGCCCCCCTCCACTTT. As protein: CASSLDPGAAPLHF.